The clone carrying this T cell receptor (beta chain) was counted between two and nine times. What it binds is not known. The data derive from a study of T-cell memory formation after mild COVID-19. Per germline, CDR1 SGHRS and CDR2 YFSETQ. The J segment lost 5 bases and the V segment lost 4 bases, leaving 8 bases of the junction unmatched. The length of the CDR3 is 16 residues. Study observations and caveats: That cross-reactive memory joined was suggested by some responding clones appearing in pre-infection memory. SARS-CoV-2 specificity was not confirmed for second-wave clones peaking on day 37.

cDNA libraries for TCR alpha and TCR beta, carrying sample barcodes and UMIs, came from 5'RACE with constant-segment primers. Each CDR3 protein is one row after TCRdb ran MiXCR on the 5' RACE reads. The data hold around 53,000 distinct CDR3 sequences, with 12% observed a single time. The sequenced material came from PBMCs or a T cell subset sorted from them (not recorded which). This clonotype was sampled from a young man who had mild COVID-19 (a few samples of this study predate the infection). Cell type and time point are not known. The chain is built from TRBV5-1 and TRBJ2-1; 11 nucleotides match TRBD2. CDR3 bases: TGCGCCAGCAGCACCCGCCCGGGACTAGCGGACAATGAGCAGTTCTTC. It specifies CASSTRPGLADNEQFF.